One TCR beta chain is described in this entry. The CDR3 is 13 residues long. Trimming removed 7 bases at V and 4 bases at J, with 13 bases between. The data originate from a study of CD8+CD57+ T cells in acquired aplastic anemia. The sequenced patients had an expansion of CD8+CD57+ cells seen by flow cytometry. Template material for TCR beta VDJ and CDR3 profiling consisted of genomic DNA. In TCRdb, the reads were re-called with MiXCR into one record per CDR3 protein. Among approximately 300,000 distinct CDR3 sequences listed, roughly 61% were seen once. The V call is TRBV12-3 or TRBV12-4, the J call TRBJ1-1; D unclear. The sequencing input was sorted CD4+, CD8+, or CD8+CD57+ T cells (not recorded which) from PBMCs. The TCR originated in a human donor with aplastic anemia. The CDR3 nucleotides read TGTGCCAGCATCCCGGGGATTAGCACTGAAGCTTTCTTT. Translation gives CASIPGISTEAFF.